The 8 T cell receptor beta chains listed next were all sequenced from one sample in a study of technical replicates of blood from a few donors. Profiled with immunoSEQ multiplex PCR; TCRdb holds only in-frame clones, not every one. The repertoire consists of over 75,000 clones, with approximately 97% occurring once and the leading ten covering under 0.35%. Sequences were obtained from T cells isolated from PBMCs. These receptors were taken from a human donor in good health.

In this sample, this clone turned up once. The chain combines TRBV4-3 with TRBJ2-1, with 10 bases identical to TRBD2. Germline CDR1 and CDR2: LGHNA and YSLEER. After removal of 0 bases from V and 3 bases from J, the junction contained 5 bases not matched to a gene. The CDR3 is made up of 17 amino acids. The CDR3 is CASSQDIAGGNYNEQFF. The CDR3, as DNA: TGCGCCAGCAGCCAAGATATAGCGGGAGGAAACTACAATGAGCAGTTCTTC.

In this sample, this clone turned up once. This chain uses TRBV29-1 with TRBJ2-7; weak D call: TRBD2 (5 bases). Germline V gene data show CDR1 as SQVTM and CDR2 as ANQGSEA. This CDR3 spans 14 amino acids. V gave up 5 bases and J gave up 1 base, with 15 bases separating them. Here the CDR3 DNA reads TGCAGCGTTTTGTTGGAGGACCTTTCCTACGAGCAGTACTTC. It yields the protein CSVLLEDLSYEQYF.

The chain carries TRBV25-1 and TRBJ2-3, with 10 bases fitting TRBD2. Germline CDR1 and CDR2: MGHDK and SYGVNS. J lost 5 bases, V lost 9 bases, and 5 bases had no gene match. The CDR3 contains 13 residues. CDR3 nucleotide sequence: TGTGCCAGTCTAGCGGGAGCAGGAGATACGCAGTATTTT. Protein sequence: CASLAGAGDTQYF. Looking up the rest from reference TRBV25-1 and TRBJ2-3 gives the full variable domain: EADIYQTPRYLVIGTGKKITLECSQTMGHDKMYWYQQDPGMELHLIHYSYGVNSTEKGDLSSESTVSRIRTEHFPLTLESARPSHTSQYLCASLAGAGDTQYFGPGTRLTVL.

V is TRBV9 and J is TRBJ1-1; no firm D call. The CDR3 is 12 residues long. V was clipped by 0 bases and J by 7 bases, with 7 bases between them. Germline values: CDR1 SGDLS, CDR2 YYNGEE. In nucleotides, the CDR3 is TGTGCCAGCAGCGTAGAGCCTGATGAAGCTTTCTTT. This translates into CASSVEPDEAFF.

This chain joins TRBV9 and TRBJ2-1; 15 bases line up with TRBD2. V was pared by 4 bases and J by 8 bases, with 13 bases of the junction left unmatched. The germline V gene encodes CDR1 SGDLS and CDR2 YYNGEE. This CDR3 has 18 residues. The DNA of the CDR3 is TGTGCCAGCAGCCTCGCCGTCCCGGGACTAGCGGGAGGCGATGAGCAGTTCTTC. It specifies CASSLAVPGLAGGDEQFF.

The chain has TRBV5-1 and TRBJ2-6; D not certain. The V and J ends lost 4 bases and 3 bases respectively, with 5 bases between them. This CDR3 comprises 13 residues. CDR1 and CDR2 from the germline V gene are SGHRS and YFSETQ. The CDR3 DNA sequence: TGCGCCAGCAGCCCTATTGGGGCCAACGTCCTGACTTTC. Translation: CASSPIGANVLTF.

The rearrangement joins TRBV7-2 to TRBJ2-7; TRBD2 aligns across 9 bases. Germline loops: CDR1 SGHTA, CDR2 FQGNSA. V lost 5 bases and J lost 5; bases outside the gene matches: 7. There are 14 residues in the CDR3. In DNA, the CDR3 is TGTGCCAGCAGCCGGGGGACTAGCCTGAACGAGCAGTACTTC. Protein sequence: CASSRGTSLNEQYF.

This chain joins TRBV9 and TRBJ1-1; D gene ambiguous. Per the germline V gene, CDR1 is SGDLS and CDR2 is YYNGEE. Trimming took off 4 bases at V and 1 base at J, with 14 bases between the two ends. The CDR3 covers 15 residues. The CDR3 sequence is CASSSGGRANTEAFF. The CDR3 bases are TGTGCCAGCAGCTCCGGCGGTCGAGCGAACACTGAAGCTTTCTTT.